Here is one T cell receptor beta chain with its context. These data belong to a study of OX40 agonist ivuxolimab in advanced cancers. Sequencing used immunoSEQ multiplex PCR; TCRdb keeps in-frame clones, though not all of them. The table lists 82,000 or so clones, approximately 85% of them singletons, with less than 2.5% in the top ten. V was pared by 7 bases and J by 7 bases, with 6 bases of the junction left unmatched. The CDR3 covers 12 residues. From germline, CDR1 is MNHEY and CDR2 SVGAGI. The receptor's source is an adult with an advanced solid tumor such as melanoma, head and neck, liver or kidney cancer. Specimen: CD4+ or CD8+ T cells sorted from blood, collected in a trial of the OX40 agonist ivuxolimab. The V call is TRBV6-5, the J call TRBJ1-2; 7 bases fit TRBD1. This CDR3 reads CASKTGNRGYTF. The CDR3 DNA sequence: TGTGCCAGCAAGACAGGGAACCGTGGCTACACCTTC.